These T cell receptor beta chains were read from a single sample in a study of regulatory dendritic cells for organ transplantation. Assay used: immunoSEQ multiplex PCR; TCRdb lists only in-frame clones, some missing. The sample lists 25,000 to 30,000 clones, roughly 85% occurring once. The source material was naive CD4+ T cells from blood. The source of these receptors is a human donor in good health. The CDR3 runs from the conserved cysteine through the conserved F or W. Fields, in order: J gene, clone size, V gene, D gene, CDR3 protein, CDR3 DNA. The D gene is left open where the match is weak. Not all rows give a size; the values are once, few, many and, for expanded clones, a class.

j_call: TRBJ2-7
clone_size: NA
v_call: TRBV23-1
d_call: TRBD1
cdr3_aa: CASSQSPGQGAPFSSYEQYF
cdr3_nt: TGCGCCAGCAGTCAATCTCCGGGACAGGGTGCCCCTTTTAGCTCCTACGAGCAGTACTTC

j_call: TRBJ1-5
clone_size: NA
v_call: TRBV5-1
d_call: NA
cdr3_aa: CASSPRGEAQPQHF
cdr3_nt: TGCGCCAGCAGCCCTAGAGGGGAGGCTCAGCCCCAGCATTTT

j_call: TRBJ1-2
clone_size: NA
v_call: TRBV5-5
d_call: TRBD1
cdr3_aa: CASSPTGQGDSGYTF
cdr3_nt: TGTGCCAGCAGCCCTACCGGACAGGGGGATTCTGGCTACACCTTC

j_call: TRBJ1-2
clone_size: NA
v_call: TRBV27
d_call: NA
cdr3_aa: CASSFDSRNGYTF
cdr3_nt: TGTGCCAGCAGTTTCGACTCCCGCAATGGCTACACCTTC

j_call: TRBJ1-1
clone_size: few
v_call: TRBV5-1
d_call: NA
cdr3_aa: CASSFTDNTEAFF
cdr3_nt: TGCGCCAGCAGCTTCACAGATAACACTGAAGCTTTCTTT

j_call: TRBJ1-6
clone_size: NA
v_call: TRBV6-6
d_call: NA
cdr3_aa: CASSYSIVAVQPLHF
cdr3_nt: TGTGCCAGCAGTTACTCGATTGTCGCCGTCCAGCCCCTCCACTTT

j_call: TRBJ2-5
clone_size: NA
v_call: TRBV19
d_call: TRBD2
cdr3_aa: CASGGEGETQYF
cdr3_nt: TGTGCCAGCGGTGGGGAGGGAGAGACCCAGTACTTC

j_call: TRBJ2-1
clone_size: NA
v_call: TRBV29-1
d_call: NA
cdr3_aa: CSVGNPTYYNEQFF
cdr3_nt: TGCAGCGTTGGTAACCCTACCTACTACAATGAGCAGTTCTTC

j_call: TRBJ2-2
clone_size: few
v_call: TRBV5-1
d_call: TRBD2
cdr3_aa: CASSLEAGDRTGELFF
cdr3_nt: TGCGCCAGCAGCTTGGAAGCGGGGGACCGCACCGGGGAGCTGTTTTTT

j_call: TRBJ2-7
clone_size: once
v_call: TRBV7-2
d_call: NA
cdr3_aa: CASSLNEAYEQYF
cdr3_nt: TGTGCCAGCAGCTTAAATGAGGCCTACGAGCAGTACTTC

j_call: TRBJ1-3
clone_size: NA
v_call: TRBV6-5
d_call: NA
cdr3_aa: CASRIDGVSGNTIYF
cdr3_nt: TGTGCCAGCAGAATCGACGGAGTCTCTGGAAACACCATATATTTT

j_call: TRBJ2-1
clone_size: NA
v_call: TRBV6-5
d_call: NA
cdr3_aa: CASSYSGGVYNEQFF
cdr3_nt: TGTGCCAGCAGTTACTCAGGGGGAGTCTACAATGAGCAGTTCTTC

j_call: TRBJ1-5
clone_size: few
v_call: TRBV7-9
d_call: NA
cdr3_aa: CASSSSNRNQPQHF
cdr3_nt: TGTGCCAGCAGCTCTTCGAATCGGAATCAGCCCCAGCATTTT

j_call: TRBJ1-1
clone_size: once
v_call: TRBV7-3
d_call: NA
cdr3_aa: CASSSSLNTEAFF
cdr3_nt: TGTGCCAGCAGCTCCTCTCTGAACACTGAAGCTTTCTTT

j_call: TRBJ1-1
clone_size: few
v_call: TRBV10-1
d_call: TRBD1
cdr3_aa: CASRGGQGATEAFF
cdr3_nt: TGCGCCAGCAGAGGGGGACAGGGGGCCACTGAAGCTTTCTTT

j_call: TRBJ2-3
clone_size: few
v_call: TRBV5-1
d_call: NA
cdr3_aa: CASSLARGPDTQYF
cdr3_nt: TGCGCCAGCAGCTTGGCGCGAGGTCCAGATACGCAGTATTTT

j_call: TRBJ1-1
clone_size: NA
v_call: TRBV10-3
d_call: NA
cdr3_aa: CAISERILEPAFF
cdr3_nt: TGTGCCATCAGTGAGCGAATACTGGAGCCCGCTTTCTTT

j_call: TRBJ2-5
clone_size: NA
v_call: TRBV27
d_call: TRBD2
cdr3_aa: CASSSGLAGGIETQYF
cdr3_nt: TGTGCCAGCAGTTCGGGACTAGCGGGGGGGATTGAGACCCAGTACTTC

j_call: TRBJ1-1
clone_size: NA
v_call: TRBV5-1
d_call: TRBD1
cdr3_aa: CASSAQGVDTEAFF
cdr3_nt: TGCGCCAGCAGCGCACAGGGGGTTGACACTGAAGCTTTCTTT

j_call: TRBJ2-5
clone_size: NA
v_call: TRBV7-9
d_call: NA
cdr3_aa: CASSSPETGETQYF
cdr3_nt: TGTGCCAGCAGCTCCCCGGAGACGGGGGAGACCCAGTACTTC

j_call: TRBJ2-7
clone_size: NA
v_call: TRBV7-8
d_call: TRBD2
cdr3_aa: CASSRKLATPFEQYF
cdr3_nt: TGTGCCAGCAGTCGTAAACTAGCGACTCCCTTCGAGCAGTACTTC

j_call: TRBJ1-2
clone_size: few
v_call: TRBV6-6
d_call: NA
cdr3_aa: CASSYSIGAYGYTF
cdr3_nt: TGTGCCAGCAGTTACTCGATCGGAGCATATGGCTACACCTTC

j_call: TRBJ2-5
clone_size: NA
v_call: TRBV11-2
d_call: TRBD1
cdr3_aa: CASSLDSQGAGQETQYF
cdr3_nt: TGTGCCAGCAGCTTAGATTCCCAGGGGGCGGGGCAAGAGACCCAATACTTC

j_call: TRBJ2-2
clone_size: NA
v_call: TRBV5-6
d_call: NA
cdr3_aa: CASSLVEQRVGELFF
cdr3_nt: TGTGCCAGCAGCTTGGTCGAGCAGAGGGTCGGGGAGCTGTTTTTT

j_call: TRBJ1-2
clone_size: NA
v_call: TRBV5-1
d_call: NA
cdr3_aa: CASSLERDYGYTF
cdr3_nt: TGCGCCAGCAGCTTGGAACGGGACTATGGCTACACCTTC

j_call: TRBJ1-1
clone_size: NA
v_call: TRBV21-1
d_call: NA
cdr3_aa: CASSSLTKGLSEAFF
cdr3_nt: TGTGCCAGCAGCTCACTAACCAAGGGGCTCTCTGAAGCTTTCTTT

j_call: TRBJ2-7
clone_size: NA
v_call: TRBV18
d_call: TRBD1
cdr3_aa: CASSPGQEPYEQYF
cdr3_nt: TGTGCCAGCTCACCGGGACAGGAACCCTACGAGCAGTACTTC

j_call: TRBJ1-3
clone_size: NA
v_call: TRBV18
d_call: NA
cdr3_aa: CASSPPPGNTIYF
cdr3_nt: TGTGCCAGCTCACCACCTCCAGGAAACACCATATATTTT

j_call: TRBJ2-7
clone_size: NA
v_call: TRBV11-2
d_call: NA
cdr3_aa: CASSRENYEQYF
cdr3_nt: TGTGCCAGCAGCCGAGAGAACTACGAGCAGTACTTC

j_call: TRBJ1-5
clone_size: NA
v_call: TRBV28
d_call: TRBD1
cdr3_aa: CASRQGSNQPQHF
cdr3_nt: TGTGCCAGCAGACAGGGGTCTAATCAGCCCCAGCATTTT

j_call: TRBJ2-5
clone_size: NA
v_call: TRBV7-3
d_call: NA
cdr3_aa: CASSLTGHQETQYF
cdr3_nt: TGTGCCAGCAGCTTAACGGGACATCAAGAGACCCAGTACTTC

j_call: TRBJ1-2
clone_size: NA
v_call: TRBV4-2
d_call: TRBD1
cdr3_aa: CASSHGTGEGGYLFGYTF
cdr3_nt: TGTGCCAGCAGCCACGGGACAGGGGAGGGGGGGTATCTCTTTGGCTACACCTTC

j_call: TRBJ1-3
clone_size: once
v_call: TRBV2
d_call: TRBD1
cdr3_aa: CASIRDRSGNTIYF
cdr3_nt: TGTGCCAGCATTAGGGACAGGTCTGGAAACACCATATATTTT

j_call: TRBJ2-7
clone_size: NA
v_call: TRBV6-1
d_call: TRBD1
cdr3_aa: CASRRYRDRGYEQYF
cdr3_nt: TGTGCCAGCAGGCGATACCGGGACAGGGGATACGAGCAGTACTTC

j_call: TRBJ1-1
clone_size: NA
v_call: TRBV5-1
d_call: NA
cdr3_aa: CASSLAGNTEAFF
cdr3_nt: TGCGCCAGCAGCTTGGCGGGGAACACTGAAGCTTTCTTT

j_call: TRBJ2-7
clone_size: NA
v_call: TRBV28
d_call: TRBD1
cdr3_aa: CASSQPATGGVQYF
cdr3_nt: TGTGCCAGCAGTCAACCCGCGACAGGGGGCGTACAGTACTTC

j_call: TRBJ1-2
clone_size: few
v_call: TRBV7-2
d_call: NA
cdr3_aa: CASSLLTGTVNYGYTF
cdr3_nt: TGTGCCAGCAGCTTACTCACAGGGACGGTCAACTATGGCTACACCTTC

j_call: TRBJ2-5
clone_size: NA
v_call: TRBV2
d_call: TRBD2
cdr3_aa: CASTLRTSQGETQYF
cdr3_nt: TGTGCCAGCACTCTAAGGACTAGCCAAGGGGAGACCCAGTACTTC

j_call: TRBJ1-1
clone_size: NA
v_call: TRBV7-3
d_call: NA
cdr3_aa: CASSPGGDLNGVTEAFF
cdr3_nt: TGTGCCAGCAGCCCTGGGGGGGACCTCAATGGCGTCACTGAAGCTTTCTTT

j_call: TRBJ1-3
clone_size: NA
v_call: TRBV6-1
d_call: NA
cdr3_aa: CASSEGQGSRNTIYF
cdr3_nt: TGTGCCAGCAGTGAAGGTCAGGGGTCGAGGAACACCATATATTTT

j_call: TRBJ1-1
clone_size: once
v_call: TRBV15
d_call: TRBD1
cdr3_aa: CATSLSHSGGSLAFF
cdr3_nt: TGTGCCACCAGCCTTTCCCATTCAGGGGGCTCTCTCGCTTTCTTT

j_call: TRBJ2-1
clone_size: NA
v_call: TRBV29-1
d_call: NA
cdr3_aa: CSVASRKNEQFF
cdr3_nt: TGCAGCGTTGCCTCGAGGAAGAATGAGCAGTTCTTC

j_call: TRBJ1-1
clone_size: NA
v_call: TRBV5-1
d_call: NA
cdr3_aa: CASSPRRGDTEAFF
cdr3_nt: TGCGCCAGCAGCCCCAGGCGGGGTGACACTGAAGCTTTCTTT

j_call: TRBJ1-3
clone_size: NA
v_call: TRBV9
d_call: NA
cdr3_aa: CASSVEVQGTPSGNTIYF
cdr3_nt: TGTGCCAGCAGCGTAGAGGTCCAGGGGACCCCCTCTGGAAACACCATATATTTT

j_call: TRBJ1-4
clone_size: NA
v_call: TRBV27
d_call: TRBD1
cdr3_aa: CASSSAGTGAEKLFF
cdr3_nt: TGTGCCAGCAGTAGCGCCGGGACAGGGGCGGAAAAACTGTTTTTT

j_call: TRBJ1-2
clone_size: once
v_call: TRBV2
d_call: NA
cdr3_aa: CANSATGTGYGYTF
cdr3_nt: TGTGCCAACAGTGCAACGGGTACAGGCTATGGCTACACCTTC

j_call: TRBJ2-3
clone_size: NA
v_call: TRBV7-2
d_call: NA
cdr3_aa: CASSLGSGSFSTDTQYF
cdr3_nt: TGTGCCAGCAGCTTAGGTTCGGGATCCTTTAGCACAGATACGCAGTATTTT

j_call: TRBJ1-1
clone_size: once
v_call: TRBV4-1
d_call: NA
cdr3_aa: CASRKLGGVNTEAFF
cdr3_nt: TGCGCCAGCAGGAAGCTCGGGGGGGTGAACACTGAAGCTTTCTTT

j_call: TRBJ1-2
clone_size: NA
v_call: TRBV7-9
d_call: NA
cdr3_aa: CASSLWPFSGGTRGGGYTF
cdr3_nt: TGTGCCAGCAGCTTATGGCCCTTTTCGGGGGGCACCCGGGGTGGAGGCTACACCTTC

j_call: TRBJ2-1
clone_size: NA
v_call: TRBV5-6
d_call: TRBD2
cdr3_aa: CASSFGLAASYNEQFF
cdr3_nt: TGTGCCAGCAGCTTCGGACTAGCGGCTTCCTACAATGAGCAGTTCTTC

j_call: TRBJ2-3
clone_size: NA
v_call: TRBV7-3
d_call: NA
cdr3_aa: CASSLPPGGTDTQYF
cdr3_nt: TGTGCCAGCAGCTTACCCCCCGGGGGTACAGATACGCAGTATTTT

j_call: TRBJ2-2
clone_size: NA
v_call: TRBV10-2
d_call: TRBD2
cdr3_aa: CASGGTSGGRGTGELFF
cdr3_nt: TGCGCCAGCGGAGGAACTAGCGGGGGGAGGGGCACCGGGGAGCTGTTTTTT

j_call: TRBJ1-2
clone_size: few
v_call: TRBV7-2
d_call: TRBD1
cdr3_aa: CASSLDRGDGYTF
cdr3_nt: TGTGCCAGCAGCCTAGACAGGGGGGATGGCTACACCTTC

j_call: TRBJ2-2
clone_size: NA
v_call: TRBV5-6
d_call: TRBD1
cdr3_aa: CASSSGQGLFAGELFF
cdr3_nt: TGTGCCAGCAGCTCGGGACAGGGGCTATTCGCCGGGGAGCTGTTTTTT

j_call: TRBJ2-5
clone_size: NA
v_call: TRBV11-2
d_call: TRBD2
cdr3_aa: CASTSGGAETQYF
cdr3_nt: TGTGCCAGCACTAGCGGGGGGGCGGAGACCCAGTACTTC

j_call: TRBJ1-3
clone_size: NA
v_call: TRBV7-2
d_call: NA
cdr3_aa: CASSLGPGSGNTIYF
cdr3_nt: TGTGCCAGCAGCTTAGGGCCAGGCTCTGGAAACACCATATATTTT

j_call: TRBJ1-4
clone_size: NA
v_call: TRBV20-1
d_call: NA
cdr3_aa: CSARFGEKLFF
cdr3_nt: TGCAGTGCTAGGTTCGGGGAAAAACTGTTTTTT

j_call: TRBJ1-1
clone_size: NA
v_call: TRBV6-5
d_call: NA
cdr3_aa: CASSYSNRVTEAFF
cdr3_nt: TGTGCCAGCAGTTACTCGAACAGGGTCACTGAAGCTTTCTTT

j_call: TRBJ1-5
clone_size: NA
v_call: TRBV5-1
d_call: NA
cdr3_aa: CASSLGLSNQPQHF
cdr3_nt: TGCGCCAGCAGCTTGGGACTTAGCAATCAGCCCCAGCATTTT